These 9 T cell receptor beta chains share one sample of origin, sequenced in a study of blood T cell repertoires in COVID-19. The data were produced by immunoSEQ multiplex PCR, yet TCRdb's version contains in-frame clones alone and is incomplete. Among 200,000 to 300,000 clones listed, roughly 90% were seen once. Material: PBMCs or T cells enriched from blood (not recorded which). The receptors stem from a woman aged 30 to 39 who had recovered from COVID-19.

V usage is TRBV29-1 and J usage is TRBJ2-5, with 7 positions matching TRBD2. Per germline, CDR1 SQVTM and CDR2 ANQGSEA. V was pared by 4 bases and J by 5 bases, with 7 bases of the junction left unmatched. This CDR3 has 13 residues. In DNA, the CDR3 is TGCAGCGTTGGGGGGGGTGGAGGCGAGACCCAGTACTTC. The encoded protein is CSVGGGGGETQYF.

The genes are TRBV16 and TRBJ2-1; a weak D match, TRBD2 (5 bases). CDR1 KGHSY and CDR2 FQNENV come from the germline V gene. CDR3 length equals 13 residues. Trimming shortened V by 0 bases and J by 7 bases, and 7 bases separated the two germline ends. In nucleotides, the CDR3 is TGTGCCAGCAGCCAATCGAGGGTAAATGAGCAGTTCTTC. Translation gives CASSQSRVNEQFF.

This chain connects TRBV7-2 to TRBJ2-7; 10 positions match TRBD2. V shed 6 bases and J 0 bases; nucleotides not matched to a gene: 2. This CDR3 is built from 14 residues. Per the germline V gene, CDR1 is SGHTA and CDR2 is FQGNSA. CDR3 sequence (DNA): TGTGCCAGCAGTGGACTAGCGGCCTCCTACGAGCAGTACTTC. Protein product: CASSGLAASYEQYF. Full variable domain (remainder filled in from reference TRBV7-2 and TRBJ2-7): GAGVSQSPSNKVTEKGKDVELRCDPISGHTALYWYRQSLGQGLEFLIYFQGNSAPDKSGLPSDRFSAERTGGSVSTLTIQRTQQEDSAVYLCASSGLAASYEQYFGPGTRLTVT.

The V call is TRBV28, the J call TRBJ2-1; D is uncertain. The V and J ends lost 5 bases and 10 bases respectively, with 9 bases between them. The CDR3 has 11 amino acids. Looked up from germline, CDR1 is MDHEN and CDR2 is SYDVKM. CDR3 DNA sequence: TGTGCCAGCAGTGACTCTAGGGAGCAGTTCTTC. It codes for CASSDSREQFF. Looking up the rest from reference TRBV28 and TRBJ2-1 gives the full variable domain: DVKVTQSSRYLVKRTGEKVFLECVQDMDHENMFWYRQDPGLGLRLIYFSYDVKMKEKGDIPEGYSVSREKKERFSLILESASTNQTSMYLCASSDSREQFFGPGTRLTVL.

The rearrangement links TRBV13 to TRBJ2-3; 8 positions match TRBD2. The CDR3 is 17 residues long. The V gene's germline CDR1 is PRHDT and CDR2 FYEKMQ (reference sequence). V was clipped by 1 base and J by 0 bases; unmatched bases: 6. CDR3 sequence (DNA): TGTGCCAGCAGCTTAGTAGCGGGGTTGGTTAGCACAGATACGCAGTATTTT. Amino acids: CASSLVAGLVSTDTQYF.

This chain links TRBV28 with TRBJ1-2; 9 nucleotides match TRBD1. The V gene's germline CDR1 is MDHEN and CDR2 SYDVKM. J lost 7 bases, V lost 6 bases, and 9 bases had no gene match. The CDR3 length is 14 residues. The CDR3 nucleotides read TGTGCCAGCAGCAGGGACAGGGCGAGTCCTGGCTACACCTTC. Translating gives CASSRDRASPGYTF.

The chain uses TRBV3-1 (or the pseudogene TRBV3-2) and TRBJ1-1; tentatively, D is TRBD1 (5 bases). The CDR3 has 14 residues. The V and J ends lost 8 bases and 7 bases respectively, with 20 bases between them. CDR1 is LGHDT and CDR2 is YNNKEL in the germline V gene (reference sequence). The CDR3 region has the DNA TGTGCCAGCTCATCAGGGCAAGGTTGGGGTGAAGCTTTCTTT. Amino acid sequence: CASSSGQGWGEAFF.

The V call is TRBV27, the J call TRBJ2-7, with D perhaps TRBD2 (5 bases). V shed 6 bases and J shed 5 bases, with 17 bases lying between them. Germline loops: CDR1 MNHEY, CDR2 SMNVEV (reference sequence). This CDR3 is 14 amino acids long. CDR3 protein: CASSPDSIRNEQYF. In DNA, the CDR3 is TGTGCCAGCAGCCCGGACTCCATTCGGAACGAGCAGTACTTC.

The V gene is TRBV3-1 (or the pseudogene TRBV3-2), the J gene TRBJ2-7; TRBD2 agrees at 8 bases. Germline-derived CDR1 and CDR2 are LGHDT and YNNKEL (reference sequence). CDR3 length: 14 amino acids. V lost 3 bases to trimming and J lost 3 bases; unmatched junction nucleotides: 4. CDR3 bases: TGTGCCAGCAGCCAGCTAGCGGGCGACTACGAGCAGTACTTC. It codes for CASSQLAGDYEQYF.